This paragraph covers one T cell receptor beta chain sequence. This specimen comes from a study of T cell responses to AZD1222 COVID-19 vaccine. This table comes from immunoSEQ multiplex PCR, and its TCRdb copy is limited to in-frame clones, with some not included. Here the sample spans some 130,000 clones, approximately 92% being singletons. Germline CDR1 SEHNR, CDR2 FQNEAQ (reference sequence). This CDR3 is 15 amino acids long. V shed 2 bases and J shed 1 base, with 9 bases lying between them. Material: peripheral blood, obtained 28 days after the second AZD1222 dose. The genes are TRBV7-9 and TRBJ2-1; D not resolved. This sequence originates from an adult who received the AZD1222 COVID-19 vaccine. CDR3: CASSLNANSYNEQFF. CDR3 coding DNA: TGTGCCAGCAGCTTAAACGCCAATTCCTACAATGAGCAGTTCTTC. Together with reference TRBV7-9 and TRBJ2-1, the CDR3 gives the full variable domain: DTGVSQNPRHKITKRGQNVTFRCDPISEHNRLYWYRQTLGQGPEFLTYFQNEAQLEKSRLLSDRFSAERPKGSFSTLEIQRTEQGDSAMYLCASSLNANSYNEQFFGPGTRLTVL.